The TCR beta chain described here comes from a study of blood T cell repertoires in COVID-19. Turning to the study itself: COVID-19 samples, acute and convalescent, were from the United States, Italy and Spain. In each case, the material was cDNA or gDNA derived from T cells, B-cell-depleted T cells, or PBMCs.

The authors' processing: Estimates of nucleated cell counts were drawn from the amplification of reference gene primers. The assay was immunoSEQ multiplex PCR, and TCRdb's table has in-frame clones only and misses some. V and J calls and clone size are those listed in that table; D and trimming were worked out from the DNA. The sample has 310,000 or so clones, 80% to 90% seen once; the top ten hold roughly 1.1%. Details on this clone: This same CDR3 is encoded by further DNA sequences in the sample.

J was trimmed by 1 base and V by 4 bases; bases with no gene match: 2. The CDR3 is 15 residues long. Germline assignment: CDR1 KGHSH and CDR2 LQKENI. The material sequenced was peripheral blood. The rearrangement uses TRBV18 and TRBJ2-1; 9 positions match TRBD1. The sequence was collected from a woman between 45 and 60 years old with acute or convalescent COVID-19. The CDR3 coding sequence is TGTGCCAGCTCACAGGGACAGGGATCCTACAATGAGCAGTTCTTC. It codes for CASSQGQGSYNEQFF.